One and the same sample provided the 6 T cell receptor beta chains below, sequenced in a study of monozygotic twins with inflammatory bowel disease (dated by TCRdb to the late 2010s). Preparation of the library involved 5' RACE. TCRdb lists the instrument as Illumina HiSeq 2500. The reads, reprocessed by TCRdb, yield one row per CDR3 protein sequence and no DNA. The sample table holds around 450,000 distinct CDR3 sequences. The ten largest clones add up to 2.4% of the sample. Source material: blood. The origin of the receptors is a human donor with ulcerative colitis or Crohn's disease, or a healthy co-twin of an affected twin (not recorded which).

The J gene is TRBJ1-1, the V gene TRBV7-2; lacking DNA, the TRBD1 call made by TCRdb goes unchecked. Germline assignment: CDR1 SGHTA and CDR2 FQGNSA. The CDR3 is 16 amino acids. The CDR3 here is CASSLGGPSLNTEAFF.

The gene calls are TRBV7-2 and TRBJ2-5; the D call of TRBD1 rests on TCRdb alone, since no DNA is present to check it. The CDR3 contains 14 residues. CDR1 SGHTA and CDR2 FQGNSA come from the germline V gene. Here the CDR3 reads CASSLAGGQETQYF.

V is TRBV5-1 and J is TRBJ2-1; TCRdb's D call, TRBD2, is unchecked because there is no DNA. Germline V CDR1 and CDR2: SGHRS, YFSETQ. CDR3 length: 15 amino acids. CDR3: CASSLPSGDYNEQFF.

This CDR3 is CASSQDEAVSYERYF. The J gene is TRBJ2-7, the V gene TRBV4-3. CDR1 and CDR2 from the germline V gene are LGHNA and YSLEER. CDR3 size: 15 residues.

V gene TRBV19 combines with J gene TRBJ2-1; TCRdb indicates TRBD2, and absent DNA this call remains unverified. The CDR3 runs to 15 residues. CDR1 LNHDA and CDR2 SQIVND come from the germline V gene (reference sequence). This CDR3 reads CASSIRFIGGDEQFF.

This chain joins TRBV10-3 and TRBJ2-7; TCRdb's D call, TRBD1, is unchecked because there is no DNA. CDR1 is ENHRY, CDR2 SYGVKD, per germline. The CDR3 length is 14 residues. CDR3 in amino acids: CATQSRFPSYEQYF.